This T cell receptor beta chain was recovered during a study of cytomegalovirus exposure and HLA in healthy donors. Primers for the PCR totalled 60 Vbeta and 13 Jbeta. TCRdb's table, derived via immunoSEQ multiplex PCR, lists solely in-frame clones and lacks some. The sample includes 150,000 or so clones, over 75% of them seen just once. The CDR3 contains 19 residues. Sequencing input: PBMCs. The J gene is TRBJ1-2, the V gene TRBV12-1; the D segment call TRBD1 is taken from the table without a DNA check. TRBV12-1 is recorded as a pseudogene. The receptor was isolated from a man between 18 and 29 years old in good health and CMV-seropositive. The CDR3 coding sequence is TGTGCCAGCAGCTTCCGCCGACCGGGACAGCCTTTAGCTAACTATGGCTACACCTTC. This codes for CASSFRRPGQPLANYGYTF.